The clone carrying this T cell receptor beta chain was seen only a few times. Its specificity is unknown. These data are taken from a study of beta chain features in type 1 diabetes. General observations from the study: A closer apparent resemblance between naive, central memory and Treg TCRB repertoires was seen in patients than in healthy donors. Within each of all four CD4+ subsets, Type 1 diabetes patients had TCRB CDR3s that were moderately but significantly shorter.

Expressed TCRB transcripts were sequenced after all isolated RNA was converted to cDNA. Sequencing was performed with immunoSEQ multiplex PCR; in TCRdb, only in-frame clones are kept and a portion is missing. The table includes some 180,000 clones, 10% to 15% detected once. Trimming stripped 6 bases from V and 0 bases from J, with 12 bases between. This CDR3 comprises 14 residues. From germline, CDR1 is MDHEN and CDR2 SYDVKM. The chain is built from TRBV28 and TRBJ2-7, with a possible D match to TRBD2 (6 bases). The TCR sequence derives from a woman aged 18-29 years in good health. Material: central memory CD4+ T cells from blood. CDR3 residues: CASSLGLISYEQYF. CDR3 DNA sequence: TGTGCCAGCAGCCTGGGACTGATCTCCTACGAGCAGTACTTC.